The rows below give T cell receptor beta chains drawn from one sample of a study of blood T cell repertoires in COVID-19. Data came from immunoSEQ multiplex PCR; TCRdb stores just in-frame clones and leaves some out. There are fewer than 300,000 clones in the sample; approximately 86% occur only once, and roughly 0.87% lies in the top ten. What was sequenced was peripheral blood. The receptor source for this set is a human donor with COVID-19, enrolled during active disease. The donor label of this sample is uncertain. Both conserved end residues are part of each CDR3. The order of the fields is clone size, V gene, J gene, D gene, CDR3 protein, CDR3 DNA. The D gene is left open where the match is weak. Size is omitted from some rows. Given values are once, few, many or a class for expanded clones.

clone_size: .; v_call: TRBV18; j_call: TRBJ2-3; d_call: .; cdr3_aa: CASSSGAWGTDTQYF; cdr3_nt: TGTGCCAGCTCATCAGGGGCCTGGGGCACAGATACGCAGTATTTT
clone_size: few; v_call: TRBV30; j_call: TRBJ2-5; d_call: TRBD2; cdr3_aa: CAWGLAGELETQYF; cdr3_nt: TGTGCCTGGGGACTAGCGGGAGAATTAGAGACCCAGTACTTC
clone_size: few; v_call: TRBV7-9; j_call: TRBJ1-6; d_call: .; cdr3_aa: CASSFPGVGNSPLHF; cdr3_nt: TGTGCCAGCAGCTTCCCAGGGGTAGGGAATTCACCCCTCCACTTT
clone_size: .; v_call: TRBV20-1; j_call: TRBJ2-7; d_call: .; cdr3_aa: CSAQQAYEQYF; cdr3_nt: TGCAGTGCTCAACAGGCCTACGAGCAGTACTTC
clone_size: once; v_call: TRBV28; j_call: TRBJ1-5; d_call: TRBD1; cdr3_aa: CASSQNRGVDQPQHF; cdr3_nt: TGTGCCAGCAGTCAGAACAGGGGGGTCGATCAGCCCCAGCATTTT
clone_size: .; v_call: TRBV15; j_call: TRBJ1-5; d_call: .; cdr3_aa: CATSRGQATNQPQHF; cdr3_nt: TGTGCCACCAGCAGAGGACAGGCAACGAATCAGCCCCAGCATTTT
clone_size: .; v_call: TRBV11-2; j_call: TRBJ1-1; d_call: .; cdr3_aa: CASSLDSRPGRGGEAFF; cdr3_nt: TGTGCCAGCAGCTTAGATAGCCGCCCGGGCAGGGGTGGTGAAGCTTTCTTT
clone_size: .; v_call: TRBV18; j_call: TRBJ1-2; d_call: .; cdr3_aa: CASSPGLPGGYTF; cdr3_nt: TGTGCCAGCTCACCGGGACTCCCCGGGGGCTACACCTTC
clone_size: few; v_call: TRBV7-2; j_call: TRBJ2-7; d_call: TRBD2; cdr3_aa: CASSLIPSGGEQYF; cdr3_nt: TGTGCCAGCAGCTTAATTCCTAGCGGGGGCGAGCAGTACTTC
clone_size: few; v_call: TRBV9; j_call: TRBJ1-2; d_call: .; cdr3_aa: CASSPPRFRYGYTF; cdr3_nt: TGTGCCAGCAGCCCCCCACGGTTTCGCTATGGCTACACCTTC
clone_size: .; v_call: TRBV11-3; j_call: TRBJ2-5; d_call: .; cdr3_aa: CASSLGGTEETQYF; cdr3_nt: TGTGCCAGCAGCTTAGGCGGGACAGAAGAGACCCAGTACTTC
clone_size: .; v_call: TRBV5-4; j_call: TRBJ2-2; d_call: TRBD2; cdr3_aa: CASSSRTAGVYGELFF; cdr3_nt: TGTGCCAGCAGCTCCAGGACAGCGGGGGTCTACGGGGAGCTGTTTTTT
clone_size: .; v_call: TRBV19; j_call: TRBJ2-2; d_call: TRBD1; cdr3_aa: CASSIAGKLNGQGKTGELFF; cdr3_nt: TGTGCCAGTAGTATAGCCGGGAAGCTTAATGGACAGGGAAAAACCGGGGAGCTGTTTTTT
clone_size: .; v_call: TRBV19; j_call: TRBJ2-3; d_call: .; cdr3_aa: CASKEGTGTDTQYF; cdr3_nt: TGTGCCAGTAAAGAGGGAACGGGCACAGATACGCAGTATTTT
clone_size: .; v_call: TRBV11-2; j_call: TRBJ2-7; d_call: TRBD2; cdr3_aa: CASSRRLAGVPYEQYF; cdr3_nt: TGTGCCAGCAGCCGCCGACTAGCGGGAGTCCCCTACGAGCAGTACTTC
clone_size: .; v_call: TRBV7-2; j_call: TRBJ2-5; d_call: TRBD2; cdr3_aa: CASSPQGLAEGETQYF; cdr3_nt: TGTGCCAGCAGCCCCCAGGGACTAGCAGAGGGAGAGACCCAGTACTTC
clone_size: .; v_call: TRBV28; j_call: TRBJ1-4; d_call: .; cdr3_aa: CASSETGATNEKLFF; cdr3_nt: TGTGCCAGCAGTGAGACGGGGGCAACTAATGAAAAACTGTTTTTT